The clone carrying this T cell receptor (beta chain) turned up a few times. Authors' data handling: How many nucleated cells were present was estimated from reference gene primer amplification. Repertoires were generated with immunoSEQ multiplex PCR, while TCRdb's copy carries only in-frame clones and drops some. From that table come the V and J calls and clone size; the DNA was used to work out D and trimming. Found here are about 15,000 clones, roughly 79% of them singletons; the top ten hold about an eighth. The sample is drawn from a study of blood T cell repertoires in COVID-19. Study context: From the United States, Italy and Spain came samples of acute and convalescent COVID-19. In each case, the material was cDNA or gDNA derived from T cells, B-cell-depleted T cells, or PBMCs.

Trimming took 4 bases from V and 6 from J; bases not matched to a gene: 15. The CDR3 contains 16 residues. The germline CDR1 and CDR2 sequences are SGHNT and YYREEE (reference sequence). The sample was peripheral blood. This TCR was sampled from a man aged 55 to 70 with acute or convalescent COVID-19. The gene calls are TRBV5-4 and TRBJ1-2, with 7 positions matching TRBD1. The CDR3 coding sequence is TGTGCCAGCAGCCCCCAATTTTCGACAGGGAGGAATGGCTACACCTTC. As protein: CASSPQFSTGRNGYTF.